These 23 T cell receptor beta chains originate from one sample sequenced in a study of blood T cell repertoires in COVID-19. Sequenced by immunoSEQ multiplex PCR; TCRdb stores in-frame clones only, minus some. This table holds fewer than 500,000 clones, roughly four fifths found once. The specimen sequenced was peripheral blood. The receptors originated from a human donor with acute or convalescent COVID-19. The donor label of this sample is uncertain.

J is TRBJ2-5 and V is TRBV12-3 or TRBV12-4; tentatively, D is TRBD1 (6 bases). Trimming stripped 5 bases from V and 6 bases from J, with 10 bases between. The CDR3 sequence is 12 residues long. The chain's CDR3 is CASSRTAQTQYF. DNA of the CDR3: TGTGCCAGCAGTCGGACAGCCCAGACCCAGTACTTC.

The gene calls are TRBV6-1 and TRBJ1-1; TRBD1 aligns across 8 bases. V shed 0 bases and J 1 base; nucleotides not matched to a gene: 1. The CDR3 length is 15 residues. Germline V gives CDR1 MNHNS, CDR2 SASEGT. The CDR3 nucleotides read TGTGCCAGCAGTGAAGCCGGGACAGGGAACACTGAAGCTTTCTTT. Protein sequence: CASSEAGTGNTEAFF.

The rearrangement joins TRBV5-6 to TRBJ1-3; 7 nucleotides agree with TRBD1. V was clipped by 0 bases and J by 2 bases; unmatched bases: 5. The CDR3 has 16 amino acids. CDR1 and CDR2 (germline): SGHDT, YYEEEE. The CDR3 here is CASSLETGLPGNTIYF. In nucleotides, the CDR3 is TGTGCCAGCAGCTTGGAGACAGGGTTACCTGGAAACACCATATATTTT.

J is TRBJ2-5 and V is TRBV19, with TRBD2 identical over 14 bases. This CDR3 is 15 amino acids long. With 6 bases clipped from V and 5 bases from J, the junction kept 5 bases outside the gene matches. From germline, CDR1 is LNHDA and CDR2 SQIVND (reference sequence). For the CDR3, the DNA is TGTGCCAGTAGAGGGACTAGCGGGAGAGTGGAGACCCAGTACTTC. Its translation: CASRGTSGRVETQYF.

The rearrangement joins TRBV5-1 to TRBJ2-1; 9 positions match TRBD2. CDR1 and CDR2 from the germline V gene are SGHRS and YFSETQ. With 4 bases clipped from V and 4 bases from J, the junction kept 12 bases outside the gene matches. The CDR3 loop spans 17 amino acids. This CDR3 reads CASSPVGGRAPYNEQFF. CDR3 bases: TGCGCCAGCAGCCCAGTGGGCGGGAGGGCCCCTTACAATGAGCAGTTCTTC.

This chain uses TRBV12-2 with TRBJ2-5; the table calls TRBD2, which could not be checked here. TRBV12-2 is a recognized pseudogene. The CDR3 is made up of 19 amino acids. The CDR3, as DNA: TGTGCAAGTCGTTTCCGACTTCCAGCGGGGGGGCCTTTTCGTGAGACCCAGTACTTC. This encodes CASRFRLPAGGPFRETQYF.

The V and J genes are TRBV15 and TRBJ1-1; no clear D gene. Per the germline V gene, CDR1 is LNHNV and CDR2 is YYDKDF (reference sequence). The CDR3 sequence is 13 residues long. The germline V and J ends were trimmed by 0 bases and 8 bases, with 10 bases remaining between them. The CDR3 reads CATSRDVGSEAFF. CDR3 coding DNA: TGTGCCACCAGCAGAGATGTGGGCAGCGAAGCTTTCTTT.

This CDR3 reads CASRPVQGYTGELFF. The CDR3 DNA reads TGCGCCAGCAGACCGGTTCAGGGATACACCGGGGAGCTGTTTTTT. J is TRBJ2-2 and V is TRBV5-1, with D tentatively TRBD1 (5 bases). The CDR3 consists of 15 residues. Germline CDR1 reads SGHRS; CDR2 reads YFSETQ. V dropped 5 bases and J dropped 3 bases, with 14 bases sitting between them.

V and J are TRBV10-2 and TRBJ2-5, with TRBD1 matching 8 bases. CDR3 length: 16 amino acids. With V trimmed by 6 bases and J by 4 bases, 13 bases remained unmatched. Germline V CDR1 and CDR2: WSHSY, SAAADI. The CDR3: CASRDVGQGLLETQYF. Here the CDR3 DNA reads TGCGCCAGCAGAGACGTCGGACAGGGACTTTTAGAGACCCAGTACTTC.

V is TRBV4-2 and J is TRBJ2-3; D possibly corresponds to TRBD2 (7 bases). V dropped 1 base and J dropped 6 bases, with 11 bases sitting between them. This CDR3 contains 14 residues. Germline CDR1 reads LGHNA; CDR2 reads YNFKEQ. The CDR3 coding sequence is TGTGCCAGCAGCCAAGGAGGGGGGGGTGATACGCAGTATTTT. Translating gives CASSQGGGGDTQYF.

This clone showed up just a few times. Other DNA sequences of this sample code for an identical CDR3. The rearrangement links TRBV30 to TRBJ1-2; a possible D gene is TRBD1 (6 bases). This CDR3 is built from 16 residues. The germline CDR1 and CDR2 sequences are GTSNPN and SVGIG (reference sequence). V was trimmed by 0 bases and J by 2 bases, leaving 16 bases between them. The DNA of the CDR3 is TGTGCCTGGAGTGTATCCAGGACAGCCGCGAACTATGGCTACACCTTC. It encodes CAWSVSRTAANYGYTF.

This clone came up a few times. J is TRBJ1-3 and V is TRBV7-6; the D is unclear. Germline V gene lookup returns CDR1 SGHVS and CDR2 FNYEAQ. Trimming shortened V by 11 bases and J by 0 bases, and 17 bases separated the two germline ends. The CDR3 totals 15 residues. DNA of the CDR3: TGTGCCGCGGGTGTGGGCAGCAGCTCTGGAAACACCATATATTTT. Residues: CAAGVGSSSGNTIYF. Using reference TRBV7-6 and TRBJ1-3 for the parts outside the CDR3, the full variable domain is GAGVSQSPRYKVTKRGQDVALRCDPISGHVSLYWYRQALGQGPEFLTYFNYEAQQDKSGLPNDRFSAERPEGSISTLTIQRTEQRDSAMYRCAAGVGSSSGNTIYFGEGSWLTVV.

This sequence joins TRBV6-5 and TRBJ2-2, with TRBD1 as a possible D gene (6 bases). CDR1 is MNHEY, CDR2 SVGAGI, per germline. The CDR3 spans 16 residues. V was cut by 2 bases and J by 2 bases, with 12 bases left in between. This chain's CDR3 is CASSYEGTLNTGELFF. DNA for the CDR3: TGTGCCAGCAGTTACGAGGGGACACTTAACACCGGGGAGCTGTTTTTT.

In this sample, this clone turned up once. The chain joins TRBV7-2 to TRBJ2-1; D may be TRBD1 (7 bases). Trimming took off 2 bases at V and 6 bases at J, with 14 bases between the two ends. The germline CDR1 and CDR2 sequences are SGHTA and FQGNSA. The CDR3 contains 15 residues. The chain's CDR3 is CASSLRGLALNEQFF. In DNA form, the CDR3 reads TGTGCCAGCAGCTTAAGGGGGCTAGCGCTCAATGAGCAGTTCTTC. Full variable domain (remainder filled in from reference TRBV7-2 and TRBJ2-1): GAGVSQSPSNKVTEKGKDVELRCDPISGHTALYWYRQSLGQGLEFLIYFQGNSAPDKSGLPSDRFSAERTGGSVSTLTIQRTQQEDSAVYLCASSLRGLALNEQFFGPGTRLTVL.

The V gene is TRBV2, the J gene TRBJ1-5; no clear D gene. Trimming left V 1 base short and J 6 bases short, with 10 bases between. The CDR3 extends over 14 amino acids. Per germline, CDR1 SNHLY and CDR2 FYNNEI. The CDR3 loop is CASSEVKLSQPQHF. In nucleotides, the CDR3 is TGTGCCAGCAGTGAAGTGAAACTTAGTCAGCCCCAGCATTTT.

The chain has TRBV29-1 and TRBJ1-1; maybe TRBD1 (5 bases). V was shortened by 5 bases and J by 1 base, with 11 bases between the two germline ends. The CDR3 is 13 amino acids. Germline V gene data show CDR1 as SQVTM and CDR2 as ANQGSEA. CDR3 sequence: CSVQFGANTEAFF. For the CDR3, the DNA is TGCAGCGTTCAGTTTGGGGCGAACACTGAAGCTTTCTTT.

The chain uses TRBV5-6 and TRBJ1-2; D not resolved. Between the trimmed V and J ends, which lost 6 bases and 4 bases, there was a span of 16 bases. The CDR3 runs to 14 residues. Per the germline V gene, CDR1 is SGHDT and CDR2 is YYEEEE. The CDR3 loop is CASTRTDGFYGYTF. The CDR3 DNA is TGTGCCAGCACCAGGACTGACGGATTCTATGGCTACACCTTC.

The chain carries TRBV28 and TRBJ1-1; D not resolved. This CDR3 spans 12 amino acids. Trimming pared 2 bases from V and 8 bases from J, leaving 9 bases between. In germline, CDR1 is MDHEN, CDR2 SYDVKM. CDR3 sequence: CASSLPYKEAFF. The DNA for the CDR3 is TGTGCCAGCAGTTTACCGTACAAGGAAGCTTTCTTT.

The rearrangement uses TRBV7-9 and TRBJ1-3; D not resolved. Germline CDR1 is SEHNR and CDR2 is FQNEAQ (reference sequence). The CDR3 is 15 amino acids. V was cut by 1 base and J by 2 bases, with 9 bases left in between. CDR3 sequence: CASSLGGQAGNTIYF. The CDR3 coding sequence is TGTGCCAGCAGCTTAGGAGGGCAGGCTGGAAACACCATATATTTT.

V gene TRBV14 combines with J gene TRBJ2-4, with 7 bases lining up with TRBD1. Germline CDR1 reads SGHDN; CDR2 reads FVKESK. The junction had 9 bases not matched to a gene; V was cut back by 4 bases and J by 0 bases. The length of the CDR3 is 17 residues. CDR3 nucleotides: TGTGCCAGCAGCCGCTATTCCGGGACAGCAGCCAAAAACATTCAGTACTTC. This translates into CASSRYSGTAAKNIQYF.

This clone was observed a handful of times. V usage is TRBV5-1 and J usage is TRBJ2-5; possible D gene TRBD2, 5 bases. This CDR3 spans 15 amino acids. Germline CDR1 SGHRS, CDR2 YFSETQ. V lost 5 bases to trimming and J lost 5 bases, with 19 bases between them. CDR3 sequence (DNA): TGCGCCAGCAGACGGCGGACGGGGATTTCGGAGACCCAGTACTTC. Its translation: CASRRRTGISETQYF.

This sequence joins TRBV6-5 and TRBJ2-2, with D perhaps TRBD2 (6 bases). The CDR3 has 15 residues. Per the germline V gene, CDR1 is MNHEY and CDR2 is SVGAGI. V dropped 2 bases and J dropped 6 bases, with 13 bases sitting between them. The CDR3 loop is CASSYQGLLAGELFF. DNA of the CDR3: TGTGCCAGCAGTTACCAGGGACTCTTAGCCGGGGAGCTGTTTTTT.

This rearrangement joins TRBV27 to TRBJ2-3; 9 nucleotides line up with TRBD2. This CDR3 has 18 amino acids. Germline V gene lookup returns CDR1 MNHEY and CDR2 SMNVEV (reference sequence). Losses at the gene ends were 2 bases for V and 3 bases for J; bases not matched to a gene: 12. This CDR3 reads CASSLHVGGGGPTDTQYF. CDR3 nucleotides: TGTGCCAGCAGTTTACACGTAGGCGGGGGGGGACCGACAGATACGCAGTATTTT.